These T cell receptor beta chains were read from a single sample in a study of blood T cell repertoires in COVID-19. TCRdb's copy holds only in-frame clones and misses some; the assay was immunoSEQ multiplex PCR. The profile shows about 230,000 clones, 65% to 90% of them singletons. Sequencing input: peripheral blood. Every receptor here comes from a woman in her forties or fifties with acute or convalescent COVID-19. Both conserved end residues are part of each CDR3. A D gene is named only where the DNA matches it firmly. Clone size appears in some rows only: once, few, many, or a class for an expanded clone.

abundance	v_gene	j_gene	d_gene	CDR3nt	CDR3aa
once	TRBV30	TRBJ1-6	.	TGTGCCTGGTATGACGGGGAATCCTATAATTCACCCCTCCACTTT	CAWYDGESYNSPLHF
.	TRBV7-2	TRBJ2-5	TRBD2	TGTGCCAGCAGCTTAGCGTTCGGGAGGGAGACCCAGTACTTC	CASSLAFGRETQYF
.	TRBV4-1	TRBJ2-7	.	TGCGCCAGCAGCCAAGAAGTAGATACCTACGAGCAGTACTTC	CASSQEVDTYEQYF
.	TRBV23-1	TRBJ2-7	TRBD1	TGCGCCAGCAGGGACAGGGGCTACGAGCAGTACTTC	CASRDRGYEQYF
.	TRBV19	TRBJ2-3	.	TGTGCCAGTAGTATAGATCCACGGTCAGATACGCAGTATTTT	CASSIDPRSDTQYF
.	TRBV28	TRBJ2-4	TRBD2	TGTGCCAGCAGTCCGACTAGCGGGAAAAACATTCAGTACTTC	CASSPTSGKNIQYF
once	TRBV10-3	TRBJ1-1	TRBD1	TGTGCCATCAGTCCGGGACAGTTGAACACTGAAGCTTTCTTT	CAISPGQLNTEAFF
.	TRBV2	TRBJ1-3	.	TGTGCCAGCAGTGCAGGGGTCGAAGGAAACACCATATATTTT	CASSAGVEGNTIYF
.	TRBV12-3/TRBV12-4	TRBJ1-4	.	TGTGCCAGCAGTTTCCGGGGGAGTGAAAAACTGTTTTTT	CASSFRGSEKLFF
.	TRBV5-1	TRBJ2-3	TRBD2	TGCGCCAGCAGCTCTGAAGCTAGCGGGGCTAGCACAGATACGCAGTATTTT	CASSSEASGASTDTQYF
.	TRBV7-9	TRBJ2-5	.	TGTGCCAGCAGCCCCACGGGACACCAGTACTTC	CASSPTGHQYF
.	TRBV15	TRBJ1-1	TRBD1	TGTGCCACCAGCAGAGACCCGACAGGGGTTACTGAAGCTTTCTTT	CATSRDPTGVTEAFF
.	TRBV2	TRBJ1-6	.	TGTGCCAGTTGGGACGGGAGCTCCTATAATTCACCCCTCCACTTT	CASWDGSSYNSPLHF
few	TRBV5-6	TRBJ2-1	.	TGTGCCAGCAGCTTGCGGCCCGGGAGAGGATACAATGAGCAGTTCTTC	CASSLRPGRGYNEQFF
few	TRBV6-5	TRBJ2-7	.	TGTGCCAGCAGCAAACCTCTCGAGGGCGGCGAGCAGTACTTC	CASSKPLEGGEQYF
.	TRBV6-1	TRBJ1-3	.	TGTGCCAGCAGTGAAAGAGAGGCATTCTCTGGAAACACCATATATTTT	CASSEREAFSGNTIYF
.	TRBV15	TRBJ2-3	TRBD2	TGTGCCACCAGCAGAGATGGAGCGGGGGGTAACACAGATACGCAGTATTTT	CATSRDGAGGNTDTQYF
.	TRBV5-1	TRBJ2-5	.	TGCGCCAGCAGCTTGAACGTAGTGAGGGAGACCTACCAAGAGACCCAGTACTTC	CASSLNVVRETYQETQYF
.	TRBV7-9	TRBJ2-7	TRBD2	TGTGCCAGCAGCTTATGGGACGGGAGGCGTAACGAGCAGTACTTC	CASSLWDGRRNEQYF
few	TRBV10-2	TRBJ1-5	.	TGCGCCAGCAGTCGGGACTTACCCAATCAGCCCCAGCATTTT	CASSRDLPNQPQHF
.	TRBV7-9	TRBJ2-3	.	TGTGCCAGCAGTCCGGGGGGCCCTGGCACAGATACGCAGTATTTT	CASSPGGPGTDTQYF
.	TRBV27	TRBJ2-7	TRBD2	TGTGCCAGCAGTTTAGCCGGGACTAGCGGGGGGGTCTACGAGCAGTACTTC	CASSLAGTSGGVYEQYF
.	TRBV6-6	TRBJ2-5	TRBD2	TGTGCCAGCAGTTACTCGGGACTAGCGGGGGAGACCCAGTACTTC	CASSYSGLAGETQYF
few	TRBV5-1	TRBJ2-7	TRBD1	TGCGCCAGCAGTCTTCAGGGGGACTACGAGCAGTACTTC	CASSLQGDYEQYF
.	TRBV3-1/TRBV3-2	TRBJ1-3	.	TGTGCCAGCAGCCGAGGGTCAAACACCATATATTTT	CASSRGSNTIYF
.	TRBV5-1	TRBJ1-3	TRBD1	TGCGCCAGCAGCCCCTTTGGACAGGGGGCAAACACCATATATTTT	CASSPFGQGANTIYF
.	TRBV6-5	TRBJ1-4	.	TGTGCCAGCAGCCTGGACAGAGAATTTAATGAAAAACTGTTTTTT	CASSLDREFNEKLFF
.	TRBV5-1	TRBJ2-1	TRBD1	TGCGCCAGCAGCTTGGACGGGACAGGGAATGAGCAGTTCTTC	CASSLDGTGNEQFF
.	TRBV30	TRBJ1-2	.	TGTGCCTGGAGTGTCGAAAGAAGGGGCTGGGGCTACACCTTC	CAWSVERRGWGYTF
few	TRBV5-1	TRBJ1-2	.	TGCGCCAGCAGCTTGGAGGGGTTAGCTAACTATGGCTACACCTTC	CASSLEGLANYGYTF
once	TRBV27	TRBJ2-1	TRBD2	TGTGCCAGCAGCCTTAGCGGGGGCCCCTACAATGAGCAGTTCTTC	CASSLSGGPYNEQFF
.	TRBV11-2	TRBJ2-3	TRBD2	TGTGCCAGCAGCTTTGGGACTAGCGGGGGAAATACGCAGTATTTT	CASSFGTSGGNTQYF
.	TRBV21-1	TRBJ1-5	.	TGTGCCAGCAGCAAACAGGGTAACCAGCCCCAGCATTTT	CASSKQGNQPQHF
.	TRBV19	TRBJ1-5	TRBD1	TGTGCCAGTAGTAGCGGGACAGGGGGAGGTGGTCAGCCCCAGCATTTT	CASSSGTGGGGQPQHF